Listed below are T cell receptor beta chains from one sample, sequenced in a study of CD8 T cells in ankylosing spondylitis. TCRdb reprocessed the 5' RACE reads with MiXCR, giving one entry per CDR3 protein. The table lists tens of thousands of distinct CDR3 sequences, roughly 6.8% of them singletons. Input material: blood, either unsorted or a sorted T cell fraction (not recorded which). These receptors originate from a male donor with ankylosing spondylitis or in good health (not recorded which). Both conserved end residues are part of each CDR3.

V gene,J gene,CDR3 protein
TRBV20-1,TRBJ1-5,CSASVAGGVSNQPQHF
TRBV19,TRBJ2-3,CASSGGLRTDTQYF
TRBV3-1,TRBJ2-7,CASSQPGLAGKEQYF
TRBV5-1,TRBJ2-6,CASSLTWGTAGANVLTF
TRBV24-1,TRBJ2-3,CATSDPSLAGTQYF
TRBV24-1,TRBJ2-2,CATMGLAGPGELFF
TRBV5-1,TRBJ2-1,CASSGSHRGQINEQFF
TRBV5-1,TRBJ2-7,CASSLEPQGAYEQYF
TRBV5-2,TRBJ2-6,CASGTSGANVLTF
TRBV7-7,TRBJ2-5,CASSFLGSREETQYF
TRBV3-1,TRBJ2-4,CASSQVRTGKNIQYF
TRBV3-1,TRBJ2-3,CASSPGASGRAPYF
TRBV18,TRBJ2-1,CASSRTTGDNEQFF
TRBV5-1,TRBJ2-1,CASSTAGGSGNEQFF
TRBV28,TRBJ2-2,CASRTSGTGELFF
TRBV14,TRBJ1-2,CASSVTGTLSGGYTF
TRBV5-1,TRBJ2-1,CASSLGYDSNEQFF
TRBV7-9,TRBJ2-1,CASSRDVGQGDTGQFF
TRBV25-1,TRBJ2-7,CASSDPGLAGEQYF
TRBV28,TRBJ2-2,CASSLILAGDTGELFF
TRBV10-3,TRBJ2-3,CAIRSLAGGTDTQYF
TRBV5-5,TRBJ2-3,CASSSGLRGLDTQYF
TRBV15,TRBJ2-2,CATSRDGLVSGELFF
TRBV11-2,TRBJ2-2,CASSLGLAAYTGELFF
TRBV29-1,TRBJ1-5,CSVAGTGLDQPQHF
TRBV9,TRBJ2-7,CASSVTSGSTLEQYF
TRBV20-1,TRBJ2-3,CSASGGGTDTQYF
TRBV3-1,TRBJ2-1,CASSQVTQGDEQFF
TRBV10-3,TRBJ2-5,CAISVLRRTEPVQETQYF
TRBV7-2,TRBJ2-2,CASSPGLAGGPGELFF
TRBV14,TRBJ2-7,CASSRGGVGYEQYF
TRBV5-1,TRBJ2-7,CASSSNLAPVGEQYF
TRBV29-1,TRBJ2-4,CSVWDIAKNIQYF
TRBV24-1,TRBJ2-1,CATSKYNEQFF
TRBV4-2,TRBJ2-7,CASSVLAEPTYEQYF
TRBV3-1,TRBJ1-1,CVSSRTGKNTEAFF
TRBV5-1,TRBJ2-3,CASSPNAVSTDTQYF
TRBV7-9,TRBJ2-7,CASSLGLAGVEQYF
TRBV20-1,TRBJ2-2,CSASAGTQNTGELFF
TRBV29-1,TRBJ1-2,CSETGVGGYTF
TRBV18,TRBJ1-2,CASSSSDRVAGYTF
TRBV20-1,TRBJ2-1,CSWTSGYNEQFF
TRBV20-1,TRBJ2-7,CSATGQGSYEQYF
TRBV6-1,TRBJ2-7,CASRTPGVSSYEQYF
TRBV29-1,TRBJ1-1,CSVEGPGRNTEAFF
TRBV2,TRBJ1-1,CASSGQGLSEAFF
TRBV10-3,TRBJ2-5,CAISLGPQETQYF